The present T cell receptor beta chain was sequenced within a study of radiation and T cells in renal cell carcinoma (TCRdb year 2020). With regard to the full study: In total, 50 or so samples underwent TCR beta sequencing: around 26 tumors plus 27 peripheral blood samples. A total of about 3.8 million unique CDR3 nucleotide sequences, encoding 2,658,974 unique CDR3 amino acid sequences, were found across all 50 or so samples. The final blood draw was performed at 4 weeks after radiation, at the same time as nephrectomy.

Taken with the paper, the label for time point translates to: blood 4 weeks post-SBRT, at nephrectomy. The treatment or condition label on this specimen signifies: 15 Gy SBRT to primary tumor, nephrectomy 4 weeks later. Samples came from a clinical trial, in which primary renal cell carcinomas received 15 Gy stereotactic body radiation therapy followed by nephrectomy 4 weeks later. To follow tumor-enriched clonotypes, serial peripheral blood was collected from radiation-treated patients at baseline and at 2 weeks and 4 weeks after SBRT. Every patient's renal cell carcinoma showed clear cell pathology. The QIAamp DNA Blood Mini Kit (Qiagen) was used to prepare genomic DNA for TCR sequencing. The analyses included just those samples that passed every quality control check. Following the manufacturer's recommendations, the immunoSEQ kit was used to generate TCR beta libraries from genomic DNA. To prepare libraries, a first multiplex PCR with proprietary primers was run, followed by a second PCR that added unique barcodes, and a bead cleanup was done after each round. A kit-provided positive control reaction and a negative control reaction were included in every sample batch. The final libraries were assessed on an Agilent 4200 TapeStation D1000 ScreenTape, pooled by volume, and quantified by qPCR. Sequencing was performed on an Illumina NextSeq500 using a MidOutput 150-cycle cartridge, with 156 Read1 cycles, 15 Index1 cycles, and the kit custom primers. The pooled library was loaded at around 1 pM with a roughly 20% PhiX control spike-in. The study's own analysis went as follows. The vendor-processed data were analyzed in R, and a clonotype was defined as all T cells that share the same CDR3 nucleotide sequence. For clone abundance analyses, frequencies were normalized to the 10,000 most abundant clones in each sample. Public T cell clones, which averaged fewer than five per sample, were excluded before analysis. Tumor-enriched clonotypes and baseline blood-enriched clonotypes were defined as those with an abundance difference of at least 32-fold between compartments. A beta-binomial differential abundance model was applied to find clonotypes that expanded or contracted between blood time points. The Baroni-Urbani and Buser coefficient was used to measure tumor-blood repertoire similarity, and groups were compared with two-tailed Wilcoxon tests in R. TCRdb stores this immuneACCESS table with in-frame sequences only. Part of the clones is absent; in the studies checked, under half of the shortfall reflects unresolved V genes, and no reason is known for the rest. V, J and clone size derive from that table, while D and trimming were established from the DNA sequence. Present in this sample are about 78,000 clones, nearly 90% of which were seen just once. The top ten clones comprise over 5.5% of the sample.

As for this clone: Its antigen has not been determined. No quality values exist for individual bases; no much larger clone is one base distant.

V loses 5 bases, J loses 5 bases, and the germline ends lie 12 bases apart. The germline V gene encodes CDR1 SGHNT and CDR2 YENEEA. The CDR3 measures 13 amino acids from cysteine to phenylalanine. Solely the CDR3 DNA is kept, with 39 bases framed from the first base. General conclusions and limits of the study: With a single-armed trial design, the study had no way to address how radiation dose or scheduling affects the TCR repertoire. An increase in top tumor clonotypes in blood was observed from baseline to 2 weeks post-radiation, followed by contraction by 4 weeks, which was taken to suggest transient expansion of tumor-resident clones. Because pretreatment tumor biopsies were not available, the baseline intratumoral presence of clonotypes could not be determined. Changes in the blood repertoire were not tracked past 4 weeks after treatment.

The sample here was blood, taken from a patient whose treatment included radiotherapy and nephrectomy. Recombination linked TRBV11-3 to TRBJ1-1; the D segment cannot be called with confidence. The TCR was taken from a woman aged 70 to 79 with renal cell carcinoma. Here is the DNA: TGTGCCAGCAGCAGGCAACTGAGTACTGAAGCTTTCTTT. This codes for CASSRQLSTEAFF.